Presented here are 9 T cell receptor beta chains from one specimen sequenced in a study of vaccination and CD4 T cells after COVID-19. Time point specified: late sampling 161 to 241 days after vaccination in a few convalescent patients. Regarding treatment: roughly 11-day PBMC culture with coronavirus spike peptide pools or control peptides (ViraFEST assay). No antigen has been assigned to these receptors. The Oncomine TCR Beta short-read assay was what sequenced the DNA obtained from cultured CD4+ T cells. TCRdb independently ran MiXCR on the PCR reads; one entry per CDR3 protein. The repertoire holds roughly 20,000 distinct CDR3 sequences, about a third seen once, with 2.6% in the top ten. The sequencing here drew on CD4+ T cells from blood, cultured in vitro, taken about 7 months after SARS-CoV-2 vaccination. Receptor source: a human donor who had recovered from COVID-19.

This chain connects TRBV7-2 to TRBJ2-2, with TRBD1 matching over 8 bases. V lost 1 base to trimming and J lost 5 bases; unmatched junction nucleotides: 6. Germline CDR1 SGHTA, CDR2 FQGNSA. This CDR3 is built from 16 residues. As DNA, the CDR3 is TGTGCCAGCAGCTTAGGGCAGGGGGCGGGGACCGGGGAGCTGTTTTTT. It yields the protein CASSLGQGAGTGELFF.

This clonotype has a handful of counts. The chain couples TRBV27 to TRBJ2-5; the D gene is possibly TRBD2 (5 bases). V lost 2 bases and J lost 7, with 11 bases in between. The CDR3 has 13 amino acids. The germline V gene encodes CDR1 MNHEY and CDR2 SMNVEV (reference sequence). The DNA of the CDR3 is TGTGCCAGCAGTTTAGAGGGTCCGGGGACCCAGTACTTC. Translation: CASSLEGPGTQYF.

By share, this clonotype counts as medium-sized. This sequence joins TRBV20-1 and TRBJ1-6; perhaps TRBD1 as D (5 bases). Germline values: CDR1 DFQATT, CDR2 SNEGSKA (reference sequence). The CDR3 consists of 14 residues. The ends were cut back, 2 bases at V and 7 bases at J, with 12 bases in the middle. The CDR3 DNA reads TGCAGTGCTAGACCCCGGGGGACCAATTCACCCCTCCACTTT. It yields the protein CSARPRGTNSPLHF.

The chain couples TRBV18 to TRBJ2-7, with D tentatively TRBD1 or TRBD2 (5 bases each). The CDR3 sequence is 14 residues long. The V gene's germline CDR1 is KGHSH and CDR2 LQKENI. Trimming took 5 bases from V and 1 from J, leaving 12 bases between them. This CDR3 is CASSAGTESYEQYF. The CDR3 DNA reads as TGTGCCAGCTCAGCTGGGACGGAGTCCTACGAGCAGTACTTC.

The chain couples TRBV5-4 to TRBJ2-3; 8 bases line up with TRBD2. The germline CDR1 and CDR2 sequences are SGHNT and YYREEE (reference sequence). With V trimmed by 6 bases and J by 4 bases, 10 bases remained unmatched. There are 15 residues in the CDR3. The CDR3 is CASTRGGGMSDTQYF. Here the CDR3 DNA reads TGTGCCAGCACCCGGGGGGGCGGGATGTCAGATACGCAGTATTTT.

The gene calls are TRBV20-1 and TRBJ2-3; 8 bases map to TRBD1. This CDR3 is built from 12 residues. The V gene's germline CDR1 is DFQATT and CDR2 SNEGSKA (reference sequence). J was trimmed by 5 bases and V by 8 bases; bases with no gene match: 6. CDR3 nucleotide sequence: TGCAGTCTAGGACAGGGTGAAGATACGCAGTATTTT. Amino acid sequence: CSLGQGEDTQYF.

In its sample, this clonotype was seen once. CDR3 amino acids: CATSRDTRQVRGNTIYF. The CDR3, as DNA: TGTGCCACCAGCAGAGATACCAGGCAAGTCCGAGGAAACACCATATATTTT. The chain is built from TRBV15 and TRBJ1-3; D is undetermined. The CDR3 sequence is 17 residues long. CDR1 LNHNV and CDR2 YYDKDF come from the germline V gene (reference sequence). V was pared by 0 bases and J by 4 bases, with 16 bases between. Supplemented by reference TRBV15 and TRBJ1-3, the full variable domain reads DAMVIQNPRYQVTQFGKPVTLSCSQTLNHNVMYWYQQKSSQAPKLLFHYYDKDFNNEADTPDNFQSRRPNTSFCFLDIRSPGLGDTAMYLCATSRDTRQVRGNTIYFGEGSWLTVV.

V gene TRBV4-3 combines with J gene TRBJ2-3; 9 positions agree with TRBD2. Trimming removed 3 bases from V and 4 bases from J; junction bases left unmatched: 11. Germline V gene lookup returns CDR1 LGHNA and CDR2 YSLEER. CDR3 length: 17 residues. Written as DNA, the CDR3 is TGCGCCAGCAGCCAGACGGGGAGCGGGAGGTCCGCAGATACGCAGTATTTT. As protein: CASSQTGSGRSADTQYF.

V and J are TRBV19 and TRBJ1-1, with D uncertain. Trimming removed 3 bases from V and 5 bases from J, with 16 bases in between. The CDR3 length is 15 residues. Germline V gene lookup returns CDR1 LNHDA and CDR2 SQIVND (reference sequence). CDR3 sequence reads: CASSMAGRRATEAFF. CDR3 sequence (DNA): TGTGCCAGTAGTATGGCCGGGCGGCGGGCGACTGAAGCTTTCTTT.